This is a list of T cell receptor beta chains from one sample in a study of long-term antiretroviral therapy in people with HIV. Sequencing used immunoSEQ multiplex PCR; TCRdb keeps in-frame clones, though not all of them. Among roughly 40,000 clones listed, about 86% were seen once. The sequencing used unsorted PBMCs, collected just before starting antiretroviral therapy. These receptors were taken from a woman between 18 and 29 years old with HIV. Both conserved end residues are part of each CDR3. Each record gives: clone size, J gene, D gene, V gene, CDR3 DNA, CDR3 protein. A D gene is named only where the DNA matches it firmly. Not every row has a clone size; where given, it reads once, few, many or a size class.

>NA|TRBJ1-1|NA|TRBV5-4
TGTGCCAGCAGCTTGGATAAACTCACTGAAGCTTTCTTT
CASSLDKLTEAFF
>NA|TRBJ2-6|NA|TRBV28
TGTGCCAGCAGTGGGAGCCACGGCTCTGGGGCCAACGTCCTGACTTTC
CASSGSHGSGANVLTF
>once|TRBJ1-3|TRBD1|TRBV29-1
TGCAGCGTCCCAGGGGGGGGGAACACCATATATTTT
CSVPGGGNTIYF
>NA|TRBJ2-1|NA|TRBV7-3
TGTGCCAGCAGCCCCAGGGTTGCGGGTGAGCAGTTCTTC
CASSPRVAGEQFF
>NA|TRBJ2-7|NA|TRBV11-1
TGTGCCAGCAGCCCGTCGGCCCCCTACGAGCAGTACTTC
CASSPSAPYEQYF
>NA|TRBJ2-7|NA|TRBV15
TGTGCCACCAGCAGACCGGACAGCTACGAGCAGTACTTC
CATSRPDSYEQYF
>NA|TRBJ1-4|NA|TRBV9
TGTGCCAGCACCCCGGACAGCCGAAATGAAAAACTGTTTTTT
CASTPDSRNEKLFF
>NA|TRBJ2-5|TRBD1|TRBV27
TGTGCCAGCAGTCCTACACAGGGGGCGATAGAGACCCAGTACTTC
CASSPTQGAIETQYF
>NA|TRBJ2-1|NA|TRBV25-1
TGTGCCAGCAGTTTGTTTTCCAATGAGCAGTTCTTC
CASSLFSNEQFF
>NA|TRBJ2-7|NA|TRBV4-3
TGCGCCAGCAGCCACAGGGTAGCCTACGAGCAGTACTTC
CASSHRVAYEQYF
>NA|TRBJ2-1|NA|TRBV6-5
TGTGCCAGCAATCAGGGGTCCTACAATGAGCAGTTCTTC
CASNQGSYNEQFF
>NA|TRBJ2-7|TRBD2|TRBV29-1
TGCAGCGTCGGGACTAGCGGAAACTACGAGCAGTACTTC
CSVGTSGNYEQYF
>NA|TRBJ2-6|NA|TRBV25-1
TGTGCCAGCAGCCCTCCCCGCTCTGGGGCCAACGTCCTGACTTTC
CASSPPRSGANVLTF
>NA|TRBJ1-2|NA|TRBV6-6
TGTGCCAGCAGTTTGAGTGATGGCGGTCTTGGCTACACCTTC
CASSLSDGGLGYTF
>NA|TRBJ2-7|TRBD2|TRBV5-1
TGCGCCAGCAGCTTGGGGACTAGCGGGAAGAACGGCGAGCAGTACTTC
CASSLGTSGKNGEQYF
>few|TRBJ1-1|NA|TRBV10-1
TGCGCCAGCACCACAAAAAGCGGGATCGGCGAGGGCCAGAGGGTGAACACTGAAGCTTTCTTT
CASTTKSGIGEGQRVNTEAFF
>NA|TRBJ1-2|NA|TRBV9
TGTGCCAGCAGCCGGGACGCCGACAGGGGCTACACCTTC
CASSRDADRGYTF